The present entry profiles one TCR beta chain with its context. Its antigen is still unknown. Nothing much larger sits one base from this clone, and base qualities are not available. The collaborating institutions used their own protocols to collect whole blood in K2EDTA tubes. Collaborator samples were shipped for TCRbeta analysis as frozen whole blood, isolated PBMCs, or DNA extracted from either sample type. These data are taken from a study of blood T cell repertoires in COVID-19 (dated by TCRdb to 2018 to 2021). The study in broad terms: The collaborator samples originated in the United States, Italy and Spain and spanned the acute and convalescent phases of COVID-19. Where available, HLA class I and class II types were obtained from metadata supplied by the sample provider rather than from assay-based typing. The prospective study material was composed of cDNA or gDNA derived from T cells, B-cell-depleted T cells, or PBMCs. The sample metadata nearly always contained a de-identified subject ID, COVID-19 status, age in years and sex. Deeply sampled blood TCRbeta repertoires from subjects exposed to, actively infected with, or recovered from COVID-19 were included in the dataset. The samples were drawn from two sources: the first 160 participants of the ongoing ImmuneRACE study, and 950 to 1,500 subjects contributed by 6 global collaborators. The repertoires were released in a freely available public database meant as a resource for research on the immune response to SARS-CoV-2.

TCRbeta CDR3 regions were amplified from genomic DNA using the immunoSEQ Assay, a bias-controlled multiplex PCR. Turning to the authors' computational methods: Nucleated cell counts per sample were estimated from amplification of reference gene primers within the assay. To quantify the absolute abundance of each unique TCRbeta CDR3 rearrangement, sequence reads were collapsed and filtered. For each sample, productive Simpson clonality was calculated as the square root of Simpson's diversity index across productive rearrangements. The table comes from immuneACCESS by way of TCRdb, which keeps in-frame sequences with V and J called. Part of the clones is missing from these tables; in studies checked, under half for an unresolved V gene and the rest for unknown reasons. D and trimming were read from the DNA, whereas the V and J calls and clone size are those reported in that table. The sample table shows fewer than 150,000 clones, and just over 75% are seen once. Of the sample, roughly a tenth falls within the top ten clones.

Summary of the overall study and its limitations: The amount of clinical and demographic metadata varied by source and participant and was provided uncurated.

From V the trimming removes 4 bases and from J it removes 2 bases, while the gene matches leave 9 bases of the junction unaccounted for. Including the terminal cysteine and phenylalanine, the CDR3 comprises 16 residues. Only CDR3 DNA is held: 48 bases, read in frame from base 1. The germline V gene encodes CDR1 SGHTS and CDR2 YDEGEE. The rearrangement joined TRBV5-8 to TRBJ1-5; 7 middle bases align to TRBD1. The sample taken for sequencing was peripheral blood. The TCR originated in a human donor in a cohort sampled during active COVID-19. The DNA sequence is given as TGTGCCAGCAGCCCAAATTACGGACAGGGCAATCAGCCCCAGCATTTT. Translation gives CASSPNYGQGNQPQHF. With the rest looked up from the reference TRBV5-8 and TRBJ1-5 genes rather than sequenced, the full variable domain is EAGVTQSPTHLIKTRGQQATLRCSPISGHTSVYWYQQALGLGLQFLLWYDEGEERNRGNFPPRFSGRQFPNYSSELNVNALELEDSALYLCASSPNYGQGNQPQHFGDGTRLSIL.